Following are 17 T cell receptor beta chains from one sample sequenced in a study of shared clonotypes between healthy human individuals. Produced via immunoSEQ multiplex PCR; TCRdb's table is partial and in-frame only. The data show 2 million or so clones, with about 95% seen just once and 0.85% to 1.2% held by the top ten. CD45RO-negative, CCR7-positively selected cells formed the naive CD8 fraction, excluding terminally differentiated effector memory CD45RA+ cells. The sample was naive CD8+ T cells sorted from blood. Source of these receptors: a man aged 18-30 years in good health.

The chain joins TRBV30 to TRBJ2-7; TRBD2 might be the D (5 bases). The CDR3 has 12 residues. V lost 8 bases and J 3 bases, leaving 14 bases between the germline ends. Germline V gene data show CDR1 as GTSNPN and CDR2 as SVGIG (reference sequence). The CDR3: CALRSGFYEQYF. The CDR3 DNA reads TGTGCCCTAAGAAGCGGATTCTACGAGCAGTACTTC.

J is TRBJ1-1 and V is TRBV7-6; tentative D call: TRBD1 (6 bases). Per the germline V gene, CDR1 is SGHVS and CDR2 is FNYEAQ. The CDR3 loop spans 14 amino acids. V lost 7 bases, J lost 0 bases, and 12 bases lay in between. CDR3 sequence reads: CASTVQGLNTEAFF. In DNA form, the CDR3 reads TGTGCCAGCACCGTACAGGGATTGAACACTGAAGCTTTCTTT.

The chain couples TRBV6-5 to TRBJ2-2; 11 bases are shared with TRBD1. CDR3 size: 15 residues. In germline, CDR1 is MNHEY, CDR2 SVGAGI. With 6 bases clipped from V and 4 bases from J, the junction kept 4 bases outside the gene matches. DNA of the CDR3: TGTGCCAGCAGCGGACAGGGGGCACTCACCGGGGAGCTGTTTTTT. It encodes CASSGQGALTGELFF.

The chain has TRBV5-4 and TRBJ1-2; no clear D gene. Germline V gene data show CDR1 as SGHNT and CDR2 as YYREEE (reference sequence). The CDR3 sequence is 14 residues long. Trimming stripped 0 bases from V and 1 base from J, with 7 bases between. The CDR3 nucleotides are TGTGCCAGCAGCTTGGATTCTTTTAACTATGGCTACACCTTC. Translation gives CASSLDSFNYGYTF.

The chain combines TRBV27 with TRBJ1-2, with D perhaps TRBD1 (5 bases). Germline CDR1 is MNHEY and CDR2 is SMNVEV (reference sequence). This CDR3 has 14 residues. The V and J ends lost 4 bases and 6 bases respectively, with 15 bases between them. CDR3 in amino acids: CASSSREAFNGYTF. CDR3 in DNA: TGTGCCAGCAGTTCCAGGGAAGCGTTTAATGGCTACACCTTC.

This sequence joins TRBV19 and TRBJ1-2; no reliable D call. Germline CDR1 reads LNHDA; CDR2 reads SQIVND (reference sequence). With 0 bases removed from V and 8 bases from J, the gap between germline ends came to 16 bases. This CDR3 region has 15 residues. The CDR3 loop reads CASSIEGEQVVGYTF. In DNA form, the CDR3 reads TGTGCCAGTAGTATAGAAGGTGAACAAGTTGTCGGCTACACCTTC.

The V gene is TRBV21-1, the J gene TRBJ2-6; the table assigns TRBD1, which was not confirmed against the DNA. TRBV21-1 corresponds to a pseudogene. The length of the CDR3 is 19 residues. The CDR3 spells CASSNLAGTGKSGANVLTF. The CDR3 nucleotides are TGTGCCAGCAGCAATCTCGCCGGGACAGGGAAATCTGGGGCCAACGTCCTGACTTTC.

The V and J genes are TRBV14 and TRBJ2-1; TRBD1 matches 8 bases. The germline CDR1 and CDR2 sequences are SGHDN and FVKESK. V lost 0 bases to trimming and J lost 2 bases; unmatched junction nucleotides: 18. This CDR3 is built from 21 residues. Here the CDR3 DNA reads TGTGCCAGCAGCCAAGAAGCTGACCGTGGTGGACAGGGCGTACCCTACAATGAGCAGTTCTTC. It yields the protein CASSQEADRGGQGVPYNEQFF.

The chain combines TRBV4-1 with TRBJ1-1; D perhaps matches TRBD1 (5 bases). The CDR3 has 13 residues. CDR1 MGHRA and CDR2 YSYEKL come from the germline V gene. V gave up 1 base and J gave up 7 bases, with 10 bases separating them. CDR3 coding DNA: TGCGCCAGCAGCCAAGGGACAACTATTGAAGCTTTCTTT. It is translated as CASSQGTTIEAFF.

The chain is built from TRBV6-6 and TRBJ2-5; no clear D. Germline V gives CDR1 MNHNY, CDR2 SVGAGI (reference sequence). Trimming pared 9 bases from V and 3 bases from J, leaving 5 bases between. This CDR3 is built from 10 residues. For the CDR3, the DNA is TGTGCCAGGTACAAAGAGACCCAGTACTTC. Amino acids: CARYKETQYF.

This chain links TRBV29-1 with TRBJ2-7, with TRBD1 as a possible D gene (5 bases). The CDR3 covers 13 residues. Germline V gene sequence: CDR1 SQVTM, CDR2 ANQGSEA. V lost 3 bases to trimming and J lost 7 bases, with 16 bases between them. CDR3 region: CSVDQLRAGEQYF. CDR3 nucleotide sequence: TGCAGCGTTGACCAACTCAGGGCCGGTGAGCAGTACTTC.

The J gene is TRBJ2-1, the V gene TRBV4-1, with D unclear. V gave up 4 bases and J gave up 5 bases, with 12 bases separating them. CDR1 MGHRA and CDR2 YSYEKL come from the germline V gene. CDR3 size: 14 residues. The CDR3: CASSLVLGDNEQFF. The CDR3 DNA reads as TGCGCCAGCAGCCTGGTACTTGGAGACAATGAGCAGTTCTTC.

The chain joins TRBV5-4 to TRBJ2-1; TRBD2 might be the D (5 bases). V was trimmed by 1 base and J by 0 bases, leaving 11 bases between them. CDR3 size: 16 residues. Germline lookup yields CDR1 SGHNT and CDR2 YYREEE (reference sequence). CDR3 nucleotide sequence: TGTGCCAGCAGCTTGAAACTAGGAGGCTCCTACAATGAGCAGTTCTTC. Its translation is CASSLKLGGSYNEQFF.

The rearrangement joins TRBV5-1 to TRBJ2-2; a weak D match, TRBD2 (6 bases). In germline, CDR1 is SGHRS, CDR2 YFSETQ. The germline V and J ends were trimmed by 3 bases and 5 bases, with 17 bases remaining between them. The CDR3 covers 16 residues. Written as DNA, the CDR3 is TGCGCCAGCAGCTCGGAGGTACCAGGGAGGACCGGGGAGCTGTTTTTT. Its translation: CASSSEVPGRTGELFF.

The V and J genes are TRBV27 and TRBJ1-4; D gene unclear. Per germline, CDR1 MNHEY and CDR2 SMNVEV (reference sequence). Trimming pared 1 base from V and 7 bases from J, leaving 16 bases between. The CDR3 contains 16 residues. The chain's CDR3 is CASSLYPGAPTEKLFF. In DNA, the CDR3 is TGTGCCAGCAGTTTATACCCAGGCGCGCCGACTGAAAAACTGTTTTTT.

Here the CDR3 DNA reads TGTGCCAGCAGCTCGACCGAAATTATCATGAACACTGAAGCTTTCTTT. Residues: CASSSTEIIMNTEAFF. The chain links TRBV5-6 to TRBJ1-1; D unclear. Germline V gene lookup returns CDR1 SGHDT and CDR2 YYEEEE. The CDR3 runs to 16 residues. The V and J ends lost 3 bases and 0 bases respectively, with 15 bases between them.

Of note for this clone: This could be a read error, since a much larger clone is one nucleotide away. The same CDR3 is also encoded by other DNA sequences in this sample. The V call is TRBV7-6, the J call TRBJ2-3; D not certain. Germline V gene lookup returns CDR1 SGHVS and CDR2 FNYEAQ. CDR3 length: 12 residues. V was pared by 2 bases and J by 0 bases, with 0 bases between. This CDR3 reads CASSLSTDTQYF. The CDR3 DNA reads TGTGCCAGCAGCTTAAGCACAGATACGCAGTATTTT.